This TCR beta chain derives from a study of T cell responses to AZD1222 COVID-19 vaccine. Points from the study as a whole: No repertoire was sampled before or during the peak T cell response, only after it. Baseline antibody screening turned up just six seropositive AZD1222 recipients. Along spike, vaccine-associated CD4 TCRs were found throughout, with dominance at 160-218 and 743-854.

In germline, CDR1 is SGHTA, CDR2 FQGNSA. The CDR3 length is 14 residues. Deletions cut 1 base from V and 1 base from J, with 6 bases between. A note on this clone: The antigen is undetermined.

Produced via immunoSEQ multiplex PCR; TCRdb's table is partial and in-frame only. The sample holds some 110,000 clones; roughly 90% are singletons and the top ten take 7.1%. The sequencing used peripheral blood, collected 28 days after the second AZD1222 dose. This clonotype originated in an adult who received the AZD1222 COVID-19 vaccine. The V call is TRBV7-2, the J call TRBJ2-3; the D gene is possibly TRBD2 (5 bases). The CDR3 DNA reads TGTGCCAGCAGCTTAGTGGGAGGCACAGATACGCAGTATTTT. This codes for CASSLVGGTDTQYF.